The source of this T cell receptor (beta chain) is a study of T cells in Graves' hyperthyroidism and ophthalmopathy. Study outcomes and limitations: Using 13 V-J features, a model discriminated ophthalmopathy from stable hyperthyroidism. Prediction of ophthalmopathy progression came a median around 7.1 months pre-onset. The blood repertoire included most of the expanded thyroid clonotypes above 0.001.

Regions amplified from RNA transcripts were the TCR beta CDR3 regions. HTBI primers drove first-round RT-PCR of the TCR CDR3. TCRdb ran MiXCR on the multiplex PCR reads and lists one entry per CDR3 protein. The sample consists of around 600,000 distinct CDR3 sequences, roughly 45% of them appearing once. Reasons for excluding patients were uncontrolled infection, other autoimmune disease, pregnancy or lactation. Remarks on this clonotype: What it binds is unknown.

Specimen: peripheral blood or thyroid tissue (not recorded which). This TCR was sampled from an adult man with Graves' disease, either hyperthyroidism or ophthalmopathy (not recorded which).

Written as DNA, the CDR3 is TGCGCCAGCAGCGTCGACAGCTTGAACACTGAAGCTTTCTTT. This translates into CASSVDSLNTEAFF. This chain joins TRBV10-2 and TRBJ1-1; possibly TRBD1 for D (5 bases). The germline gives CDR1 WSHSY, CDR2 SAAADI. The CDR3 contains 14 residues. Between the trimmed V and J ends, which lost 6 bases and 0 bases, there was a span of 11 bases.